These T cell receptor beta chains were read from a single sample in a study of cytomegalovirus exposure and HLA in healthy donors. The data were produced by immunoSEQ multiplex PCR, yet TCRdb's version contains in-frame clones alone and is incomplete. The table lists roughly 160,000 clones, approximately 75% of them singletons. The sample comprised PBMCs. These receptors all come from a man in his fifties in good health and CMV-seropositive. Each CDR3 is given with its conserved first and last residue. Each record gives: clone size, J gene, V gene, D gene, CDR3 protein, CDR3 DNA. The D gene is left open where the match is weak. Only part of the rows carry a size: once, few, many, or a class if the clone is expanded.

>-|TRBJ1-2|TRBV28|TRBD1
CASSLLDRGGYGYTF
TGTGCCAGCAGTCTTCTGGACAGGGGAGGCTATGGCTACACCTTC
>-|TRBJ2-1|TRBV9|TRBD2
CASSVLWGGAGLDEQFF
TGTGCCAGCAGCGTTCTCTGGGGAGGGGCCGGTTTGGATGAGCAGTTCTTC
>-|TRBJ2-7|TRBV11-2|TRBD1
CASSPSVGDRESYF
TGTGCCAGCAGCCCGAGTGTAGGTGACAGGGAGTCGTACTTC
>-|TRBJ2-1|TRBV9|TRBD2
CASSGGLGYNEQFF
TGTGCCAGCAGCGGTGGACTAGGCTACAATGAGCAGTTCTTC
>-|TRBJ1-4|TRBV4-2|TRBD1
CASSHPTGGSFEKLFF
TGTGCCAGCAGCCATCCCACAGGGGGCTCATTTGAAAAACTGTTTTTT
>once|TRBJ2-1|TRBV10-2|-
CASSLGAWRNEQFF
TGCGCCAGCAGTCTAGGAGCTTGGCGGAATGAGCAGTTCTTC
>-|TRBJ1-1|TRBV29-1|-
CSVAGRNTEAFF
TGCAGCGTTGCGGGGAGGAACACTGAAGCTTTCTTT
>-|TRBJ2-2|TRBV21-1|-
CASSKALWLNTGELFF
TGTGCCAGCAGCAAAGCGCTTTGGCTCAACACCGGGGAGCTGTTTTTT
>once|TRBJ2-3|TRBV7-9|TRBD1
CASSLRDRGPDTQYF
TGTGCCAGCAGCCTCCGGGACAGGGGACCCGATACGCAGTATTTT
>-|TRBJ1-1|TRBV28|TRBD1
CASSMGQGVGTEAFF
TGTGCCAGCAGTATGGGACAGGGGGTTGGTACTGAAGCTTTCTTT
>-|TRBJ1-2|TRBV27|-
CASSRDSRFYGYTF
TGTGCCAGCAGTCGGGATTCACGATTCTATGGCTACACCTTC